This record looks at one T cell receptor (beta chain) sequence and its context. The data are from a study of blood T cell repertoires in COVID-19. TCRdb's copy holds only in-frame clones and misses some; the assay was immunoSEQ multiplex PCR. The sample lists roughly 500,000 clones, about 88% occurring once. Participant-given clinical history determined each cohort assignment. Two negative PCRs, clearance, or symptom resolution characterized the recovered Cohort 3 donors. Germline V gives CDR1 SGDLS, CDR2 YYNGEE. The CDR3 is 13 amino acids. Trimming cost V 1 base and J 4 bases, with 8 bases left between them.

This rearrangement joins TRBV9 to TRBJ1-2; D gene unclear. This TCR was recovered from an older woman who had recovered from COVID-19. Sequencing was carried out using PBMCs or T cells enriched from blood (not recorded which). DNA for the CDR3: TGTGCCAGCAGCGTACAGAATCGCTATGGCTACACCTTC. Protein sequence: CASSVQNRYGYTF.